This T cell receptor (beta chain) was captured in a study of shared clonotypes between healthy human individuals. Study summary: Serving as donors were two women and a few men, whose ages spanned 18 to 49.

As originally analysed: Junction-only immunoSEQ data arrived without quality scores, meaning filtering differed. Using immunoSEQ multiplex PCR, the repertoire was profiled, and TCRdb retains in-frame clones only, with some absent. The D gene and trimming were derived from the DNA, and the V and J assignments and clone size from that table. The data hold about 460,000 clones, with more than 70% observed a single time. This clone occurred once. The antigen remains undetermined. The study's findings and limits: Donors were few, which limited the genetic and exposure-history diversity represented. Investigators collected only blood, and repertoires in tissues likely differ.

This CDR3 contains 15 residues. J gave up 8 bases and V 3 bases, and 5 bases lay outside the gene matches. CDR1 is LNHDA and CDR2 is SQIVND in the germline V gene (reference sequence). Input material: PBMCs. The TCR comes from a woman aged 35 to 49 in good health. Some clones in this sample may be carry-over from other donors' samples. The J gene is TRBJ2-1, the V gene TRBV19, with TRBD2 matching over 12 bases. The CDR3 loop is CASSILAGGVYEQFF. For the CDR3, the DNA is TGTGCCAGTAGTATCCTAGCGGGAGGGGTCTATGAGCAGTTCTTC.